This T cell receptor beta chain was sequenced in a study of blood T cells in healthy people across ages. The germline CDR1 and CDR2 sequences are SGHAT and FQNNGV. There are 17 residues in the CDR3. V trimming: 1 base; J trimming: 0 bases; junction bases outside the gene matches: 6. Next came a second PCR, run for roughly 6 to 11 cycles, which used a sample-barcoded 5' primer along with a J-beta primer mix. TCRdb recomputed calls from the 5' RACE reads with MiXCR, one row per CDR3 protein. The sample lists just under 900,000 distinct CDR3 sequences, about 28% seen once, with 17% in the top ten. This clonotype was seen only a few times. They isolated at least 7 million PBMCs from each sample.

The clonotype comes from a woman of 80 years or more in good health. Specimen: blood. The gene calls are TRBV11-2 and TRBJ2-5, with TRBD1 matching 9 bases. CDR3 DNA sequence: TGTGCCAGCAGCTTAGGGGGGACAGGGAGAGACCAAGAGACCCAGTACTTC. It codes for CASSLGGTGRDQETQYF.